The 12 T cell receptor beta chains below were found in one sample sequenced in a study of cytomegalovirus exposure and HLA in healthy donors. Use of 60 Vbeta and 13 Jbeta primers characterized the PCR. The method was immunoSEQ multiplex PCR; TCRdb's version includes in-frame clones alone and lacks a portion of them. The sample has under 140,000 clones, around 85% seen once. Sequenced input: PBMCs. The receptor set was obtained from a young man in good health and CMV-seropositive.

The chain combines TRBV19 with TRBJ2-1; 9 bases align to TRBD1. This CDR3 is built from 15 residues. Trimming removed 4 bases from V and 3 bases from J; junction bases left unmatched: 4. Germline values: CDR1 LNHDA, CDR2 SQIVND (reference sequence). The CDR3 loop is CASSRDRVVYNEQFF. CDR3 coding DNA: TGTGCCAGTAGTAGGGACAGGGTGGTCTACAATGAGCAGTTCTTC. Drawing the rest from reference TRBV19 and TRBJ2-1, the complete variable domain is DGGITQSPKYLFRKEGQNVTLSCEQNLNHDAMYWYRQDPGQGLRLIYYSQIVNDFQKGDIAEGYSVSREKKESFPLTVTSAQKNPTAFYLCASSRDRVVYNEQFFGPGTRLTVL.

The chain joins TRBV21-1 to TRBJ2-3; TRBD2, the table's D call, was not compared with the DNA. TRBV21-1 is a pseudogene. The CDR3 contains 17 residues. This CDR3 is CASSKDLRLAGTDTQYF. The CDR3 coding sequence is TGTGCCAGCAGCAAAGATTTGCGACTAGCGGGGACAGATACGCAGTATTTT.

This chain joins TRBV10-3 and TRBJ2-2; TRBD1 agrees at 7 bases. The V and J ends lost 5 bases and 2 bases, in that order; junction bases with no gene match: 11. The CDR3 sequence is 17 residues long. CDR1 and CDR2 (germline): ENHRY, SYGVKD. The CDR3 is CAISPHPRDRNTGELFF. DNA for the CDR3: TGTGCCATCAGTCCACACCCCCGGGACAGAAACACCGGGGAGCTGTTTTTT.

The CDR3: CSGQISYEQYF. DNA for the CDR3: TGCTCCGGACAGATCTCCTACGAGCAGTACTTC. V gene TRBV20-1 combines with J gene TRBJ2-7, with a weak D call TRBD1 (6 bases). The CDR3 length is 11 residues. Germline-derived CDR1 and CDR2 are DFQATT and SNEGSKA (reference sequence).

V usage is TRBV27 and J usage is TRBJ2-3, with TRBD2 identical over 9 bases. CDR1 MNHEY and CDR2 SMNVEV come from the germline V gene (reference sequence). CDR3 length equals 17 residues. Losses at the gene ends were 3 bases for V and 2 bases for J; bases not matched to a gene: 9. CDR3 coding DNA: TGTGCCAGCAGTTTGGAAGGACTAGCGCAACCCACAGATACGCAGTATTTT. Protein sequence: CASSLEGLAQPTDTQYF.

The chain recombines TRBV2 with TRBJ2-3; TRBD2 might be the D (5 bases). V was shortened by 6 bases and J by 2 bases, with 12 bases between the two germline ends. The germline gives CDR1 SNHLY, CDR2 FYNNEI. The CDR3 is made up of 14 amino acids. The CDR3 region has the DNA TGTGCCAGCAGGCTTCGGAGGTCCACAGATACGCAGTATTTT. It translates to CASRLRRSTDTQYF.

The chain links TRBV2 to TRBJ2-5, with D possibly TRBD2 on 7 matching bases. Judging by the DNA end, TRBJ2-7 fits better; the J call may be wrong. The length of the CDR3 is 14 residues. CDR1 and CDR2 from the germline V gene are SNHLY and FYNNEI. Here the CDR3 DNA reads TGTGCCAGCGGAGGGGGGACTAACACCTACGAGCAGTACTTC. It yields the protein CASGGGTNTYEQYF.

V gene TRBV25-1 combines with J gene TRBJ2-5, with D possibly TRBD2 on 6 matching bases. V lost 9 bases to trimming and J lost 3 bases, with 14 bases between them. The CDR3 totals 13 residues. Germline loops: CDR1 MGHDK, CDR2 SYGVNS. In DNA form, the CDR3 reads TGTGCCAGTGGGACTGGCGGGGAAGAGACCCAGTACTTC. Its protein product is CASGTGGEETQYF. The whole variable domain, filled in from reference TRBV25-1 and TRBJ2-5, reads EADIYQTPRYLVIGTGKKITLECSQTMGHDKMYWYQQDPGMELHLIHYSYGVNSTEKGDLSSESTVSRIRTEHFPLTLESARPSHTSQYLCASGTGGEETQYFGPGTRLLVL.

The chain is built from TRBV13 and TRBJ2-3; 7 bases map to TRBD2. The CDR3 has 17 residues. Unmatched junction bases numbered 17, after V lost 5 bases and J lost 6 bases. Germline CDR1 and CDR2: PRHDT and FYEKMQ (reference sequence). CDR3 nucleotide sequence: TGTGCCAGCAGCACGACTTCTCCAGCGGGGCCCCACGATACGCAGTATTTT. This sequence encodes CASSTTSPAGPHDTQYF.

The chain recombines TRBV2 with TRBJ1-5; tentatively, D is TRBD1 (6 bases). CDR1 SNHLY and CDR2 FYNNEI come from the germline V gene. The length of the CDR3 is 13 residues. Trimming took off 6 bases at V and 6 bases at J, with 12 bases between the two ends. The CDR3 is CASRNRVTQPQHF. The CDR3, as DNA: TGTGCCAGCAGGAACAGGGTAACTCAGCCCCAGCATTTT.

V and J are TRBV2 and TRBJ1-5; D is perhaps TRBD1 (6 bases). This CDR3 is built from 16 residues. V lost 6 bases and J 0 bases, leaving 15 bases between the germline ends. Germline CDR1 reads SNHLY; CDR2 reads FYNNEI. The CDR3 nucleotides read TGTGCCAGCAGGCACAGGGTGTGGGATAGCAATCAGCCCCAGCATTTT. Translation: CASRHRVWDSNQPQHF.

CDR3 region: CASSLGQAGVKTQYF. In nucleotides, the CDR3 is TGTGCCAGCAGCTTAGGACAGGCAGGGGTTAAGACCCAGTACTTC. The V and J genes are TRBV5-5 and TRBJ2-5; TRBD1 aligns across 7 bases. The CDR3 sequence is 15 residues long. The J segment lost 6 bases and the V segment lost 2 bases, leaving 10 bases of the junction unmatched. CDR1 and CDR2 from the germline V gene are SGHKS and YYEKEE (reference sequence).